Given below is one TCR beta chain in context. This entry comes from a study of cytomegalovirus exposure and HLA in healthy donors. Sequenced by immunoSEQ multiplex PCR; TCRdb stores in-frame clones only, minus some. Among 220,000 or so clones listed, over 65% were seen once. V lost 0 bases, J lost 5 bases, and 10 bases lay in between. This CDR3 comprises 15 residues. Germline V lookup: CDR1 MNHEY, CDR2 SVGAGI. The approximately 120-subject validation cohort, separate from the roughly 700-subject first cohort, included the donors. The chain joins TRBV6-5 to TRBJ1-4; no firm D call. Sequences were obtained from PBMCs. This TCR was sampled from a woman younger than 35 in good health and CMV-seronegative. This CDR3 reads CASSYSYRLNEKLFF. The DNA of the CDR3 is TGTGCCAGCAGTTACTCGTACAGACTAAATGAAAAACTGTTTTTT.